A single sample gave rise to the 9 T cell receptor beta chains below, sequenced in a study of cytomegalovirus exposure and HLA in healthy donors. PCR used 60 Vbeta primers and 13 Jbeta primers. The method was immunoSEQ multiplex PCR; TCRdb's version includes in-frame clones alone and lacks a portion of them. The sample lists 65,000 to 90,000 clones, 80% to 90% seen once, with less than 2.5% in the top ten. The sequencing sample was made of PBMCs. These TCRs come from a woman aged 25-40 years in good health and CMV-seronegative.

This sequence joins TRBV7-8 and TRBJ1-2, with a weak D call TRBD1 (5 bases). Germline V gene lookup returns CDR1 SGHVS and CDR2 FQNEAQ. With 5 bases removed from V and 7 bases from J, the gap between germline ends came to 14 bases. This CDR3 has 13 amino acids. DNA of the CDR3: TGTGCCAGCAGCAACCTCCGGGGGGGTGGCTACACCTTC. This sequence encodes CASSNLRGGGYTF.

CDR3 DNA: TGTGCCAGCAGCGTAGGTGTGGCATCAACCTACGAGCAGTACTTC. This translates into CASSVGVASTYEQYF. The rearrangement links TRBV9 to TRBJ2-7; D gene ambiguous. With 0 bases removed from V and 2 bases from J, the gap between germline ends came to 12 bases. The CDR3 covers 15 residues. Germline values: CDR1 SGDLS, CDR2 YYNGEE. Combining the CDR3 with reference TRBV9 and TRBJ2-7 gives the whole variable domain DSGVTQTPKHLITATGQRVTLRCSPRSGDLSVYWYQQSLDQGLQFLIQYYNGEERAKGNILERFSAQQFPDLHSELNLSSLELGDSALYFCASSVGVASTYEQYFGPGTRLTVT.

The chain couples TRBV27 to TRBJ2-7, with TRBD1 matching over 11 bases. CDR1 is MNHEY and CDR2 is SMNVEV in the germline V gene (reference sequence). This CDR3 contains 15 residues. Trimming removed 2 bases from V and 3 bases from J; junction bases left unmatched: 3. CDR3 region: CASSLRDRGFYEQYF. The CDR3 region has the DNA TGTGCCAGCAGTTTACGGGACAGGGGGTTCTACGAGCAGTACTTC.

This clone was seen a few times. The V and J genes are TRBV28 and TRBJ1-4; D gene ambiguous. The CDR3 length is 13 residues. Germline values: CDR1 MDHEN, CDR2 SYDVKM. Trimming cost V 10 bases and J 4 bases, with 13 bases left between them. The CDR3, as DNA: TGTGCCACGTCTGGGCCGAATAATGAAAAACTGTTTTTT. It translates to CATSGPNNEKLFF.

The CDR3 here is CASSGQGSYEQYF. In DNA, the CDR3 is TGTGCCAGCAGTGGACAGGGGTCCTACGAGCAGTACTTC. V usage is TRBV6-5 and J usage is TRBJ2-7, with 9 bases lining up with TRBD1. CDR1 MNHEY and CDR2 SVGAGI come from the germline V gene. V gave up 5 bases and J gave up 1 base; unmatched junction bases: 0. The CDR3 sequence is 13 residues long.

The gene calls are TRBV7-9 and TRBJ1-2; D is uncertain. V was shortened by 2 bases and J by 1 base, with 8 bases between the two germline ends. CDR3 length equals 14 residues. The germline V gene has CDR1 SEHNR and CDR2 FQNEAQ (reference sequence). The CDR3 here is CASSLFGSNYGYTF. Here the CDR3 DNA reads TGTGCCAGCAGCTTATTTGGCAGTAACTATGGCTACACCTTC.

This chain links TRBV9 with TRBJ2-5, with D possibly being TRBD1 (6 bases). CDR1 and CDR2 from the germline V gene are SGDLS and YYNGEE. V was clipped by 5 bases and J by 5 bases, with 13 bases between them. This CDR3 region has 13 residues. CDR3 bases: TGTGCCAGCAGTACCACAGGGAAGGAGACCCAGTACTTC. Residues: CASSTTGKETQYF.

The chain couples TRBV5-8 to TRBJ2-3; TRBD1 is a possible D gene (5 bases). Germline-derived CDR1 and CDR2 are SGHTS and YDEGEE. The length of the CDR3 is 15 residues. Between the trimmed V and J ends, which lost 2 bases and 3 bases, there was a span of 13 bases. CDR3 sequence: CASSLGVEGTDTQYF. In DNA form, the CDR3 reads TGTGCCAGCAGCTTAGGGGTAGAAGGTACAGATACGCAGTATTTT.

The chain couples TRBV4-2 to TRBJ2-1; TRBD2 matches 14 bases. This CDR3 comprises 19 residues. From germline, CDR1 is LGHNA and CDR2 YNFKEQ. J was trimmed by 3 bases and V by 0 bases; bases with no gene match: 7. The CDR3 loop is CASSQDRLAGGPDYNEQFF. CDR3 nucleotide sequence: TGTGCCAGCAGCCAAGACCGACTAGCGGGAGGGCCCGACTACAATGAGCAGTTCTTC.